This TCR beta chain was identified in a study of shared clonotypes between healthy human individuals (dated by TCRdb to 2019 to 2021). About the full investigation: A couple of women and three men aged 18 to 49 years were included in the cohort. For each donor, CD4 naive and CD4 memory were each run on three plates, CD8 naive on two plates, and CD8 memory on one plate. The study deeply sequenced blood TCR repertoires of five healthy adults to estimate repertoire size and the extent of clonotype sharing between individuals. To increase sequencing depth and limit assay-specific biases, different laboratories used diverse techniques to prepare libraries and sequence TCR repertoires. Each donor's leukapheresis produced roughly between roughly 0.85 and 9.5 billion PBMCs.

V lost 1 base and J lost 4 bases; the stretch between them is 14 bases long. CDR1 and CDR2 were assigned from the germline V gene as SGHAT and FQNNGV. From its cysteine to its phenylalanine, the CDR3 spans 15 amino acids. The read is trimmed to its CDR3 DNA, 45 bases read in frame from base 1. Points the paper makes about the study in general: Only blood was sampled, and tissue TCR repertoires likely differ from those in blood. Compared with non-shared clonotypes, clonotypes shared by all four sorted-subset donors had higher generation probabilities. Incomplete sequencing was indicated by rarefaction of sorted-subset datasets, despite the large sequencing depth. Based on pairwise subsampling, the degree of clonotype sharing among donors was expected to be affected by sequencing depth. Across four donors, 5% to 6% of naive CD4, roughly 3.3% of naive CD8, 2.3% of memory CD4, and approximately 0.42% of memory CD8 clonotypes were shared. The small number of donors limited the genetic and exposure-history diversity represented. Estimated clonotype richness was generally larger for naive than for memory subsets.

Regarding this clone: The antigen it binds to is not known. Per-nucleotide qualities are absent, and no much larger clonotype sits a single base away.

The donors were healthy, HIV-negative adults with no recently reported acute infections or vaccinations. All donors were Caucasian adults living in Nashville, Tennessee, USA. CD4+ T cells were enriched by magnetic negative selection, after which naive cells were positively selected on CD45RA and the negative fraction was taken as the memory subset. Blood was collected by leukapheresis, and PBMCs were isolated by Ficoll-Histopaque density gradient centrifugation and then cryopreserved in liquid nitrogen vapor phase. Analytical flow cytometry was used to check the purity and quantity of each magnetically sorted T cell population. Genomic DNA was isolated from each sorted fraction and quantified by UV absorbance on a Nanodrop 2000c. Using the deep immunoSEQ assay, TCR CDR3 regions were amplified from genomic DNA by multiplex PCR. For each cell subset, the extracted genomic DNA was distributed evenly across all wells of several immunoSEQ 96-well plates, and each plate served as one replicate. For sorted subsets, each replicate PCR was loaded with roughly 200 ng genomic DNA, equivalent to about 30,000 T cell genomes. Purified libraries were measured with a Qubit 3.0 fluorometer, size-checked on a Bioanalyzer 2100, and measured again with the KAPA Library Quantification kit. Each immunoSEQ 96-well plate was sequenced on its own single-read 150-cycle Illumina NextSeq 550 flow cell. The study's own analysis went as follows. The immunoSEQ output contained only junctional sequences without quality scores, so filtering could not match that applied to full-length reads. To assign V/J genes and CDR3, sequences were annotated against IMGT germline references using PyIR, a Python wrapper for IgBLAST v1.9. Any read was removed if the V/J assignment was weak (E-value above 1e-6), the CDR3 was missing, or the read contained stop codons, out-of-frame junctions, or ambiguous translated residues. A V3J clonotype was defined by an identical inferred V gene, J gene, and CDR3 amino acid sequence. Percentage overlap between repertoires was computed as shared unique clonotypes divided by the size of the smaller repertoire. Repertoire richness was assessed with RTK rarefaction, the Chao1 estimator, and Recon v2.1 estimates of unobserved clonotypes. For all TCRbeta clonotypes obtained by the gDNA method from a few donors, generation probabilities were computed with OLGA. The source is immuneACCESS, and TCRdb retained only in-frame sequences with V and J called. Part of the clones is not carried over; for the studies checked, unresolved V genes explain less than half of this, and the remainder is unexplained. For V, J and clone size, that table is used; D and trimming come from the DNA. In all, the sample holds about 770,000 clones, and around 77% of those were seen once. The ten most abundant clones make up more than 1.5% of the sample.

The chain is made from TRBV11-2 and TRBJ2-7; the D gene is possibly TRBD2, with 7 bases matching. Sequenced input: memory CD4+ T cells sorted from blood. The cell subset or site label of this sample denotes: CD45RA-negative fraction. The sequence was obtained from a woman aged 25 to 45 in good health. The CDR3 corresponds to CASSLGKRDTYEQYF. The nucleotide sequence is TGTGCCAGCAGCTTAGGAAAGCGGGACACTTACGAGCAGTACTTC. The full variable domain, completed from the reference TRBV11-2 and TRBJ2-7 proteins outside the CDR3, reads EAGVAQSPRYKIIEKRQSVAFWCNPISGHATLYWYQQILGQGPKLLIQFQNNGVVDDSQLPKDRFSAERLKGVDSTLKIQPAKLEDSAVYLCASSLGKRDTYEQYFGPGTRLTVT.